This entry lists 15 T cell receptor beta chains sequenced from one sample in a study of T cell repertoires in cytomegalovirus infection. No antigens are known for them. TCRdb passed the reads through MiXCR, listing each CDR3 protein once. The data hold 50,000 or so distinct CDR3 sequences, with 20% to 25% observed a single time. Sequences were obtained from PBMCs, sequenced either directly or after in vitro stimulation (not recorded which). The origin of the receptors is a human donor in good health (CMV status not recorded). Some clones in this sample may be carry-over from other donors' samples.

This chain uses TRBV7-9 with TRBJ2-7, with 9 bases lining up with TRBD1. Germline trimming cut 10 bases from V and 2 bases from J; bases unmatched to any gene: 3. CDR3 length: 12 amino acids. Germline loops: CDR1 SEHNR, CDR2 FQNEAQ (reference sequence). CDR3 in DNA: TGTGCCACACAGGGGGCGACCTACGAGCAGTACTTC. Translating it yields CATQGATYEQYF.

This clonotype was counted only a few times. This rearrangement joins TRBV9 to TRBJ2-3; TRBD2 matches 10 bases. Trimming removed 0 bases from V and 3 bases from J; junction bases left unmatched: 4. The germline CDR1 and CDR2 sequences are SGDLS and YYNGEE. CDR3 size: 16 residues. The CDR3 DNA follows: TGTGCCAGCAGCGTAGGTCCTAGCGGGAGTACAGATACGCAGTATTTT. This translates into CASSVGPSGSTDTQYF. The variable domain in full, completed from reference TRBV9 and TRBJ2-3, reads DSGVTQTPKHLITATGQRVTLRCSPRSGDLSVYWYQQSLDQGLQFLIQYYNGEERAKGNILERFSAQQFPDLHSELNLSSLELGDSALYFCASSVGPSGSTDTQYFGPGTRLTVL.

The chain has TRBV23-1 and TRBJ2-1; the D is unclear. TRBV23-1 is known as an ORF, though its function is uncertain. The CDR3 spans 13 residues. V dropped 0 bases and J dropped 5 bases, with 5 bases sitting between them. In nucleotides, the CDR3 is TGCGCCAGCAGTCAATCTTGTGACAATGAGCAGTTCTTC. As protein: CASSQSCDNEQFF.

The rearrangement uses TRBV19 and TRBJ2-7; D is uncertain. Germline lookup yields CDR1 LNHDA and CDR2 SQIVND (reference sequence). The V gene lost 1 base and the J gene lost 3 bases, with 7 bases spanning the gap. The CDR3 length is 13 residues. The CDR3 is CASSIGAFYEQYF. The CDR3 region has the DNA TGTGCCAGTAGTATAGGCGCGTTCTACGAGCAGTACTTC. Looking up the rest from reference TRBV19 and TRBJ2-7 gives the full variable domain: DGGITQSPKYLFRKEGQNVTLSCEQNLNHDAMYWYRQDPGQGLRLIYYSQIVNDFQKGDIAEGYSVSREKKESFPLTVTSAQKNPTAFYLCASSIGAFYEQYFGPGTRLTVT.

This clonotype was observed many times. The gene calls are TRBV28 and TRBJ1-6, with D uncertain. Trimming took off 6 bases at V and 11 bases at J, with 14 bases between the two ends. From germline, CDR1 is MDHEN and CDR2 SYDVKM. The CDR3 totals 13 residues. CDR3 coding DNA: TGTGCCAGCAGCTATCATAATGGTGCACCCCTCCACTTT. It translates to CASSYHNGAPLHF. Full variable domain (outside the CDR3, taken from reference TRBV28 and TRBJ1-6): DVKVTQSSRYLVKRTGEKVFLECVQDMDHENMFWYRQDPGLGLRLIYFSYDVKMKEKGDIPEGYSVSREKKERFSLILESASTNQTSMYLCASSYHNGAPLHFGNGTRLTVT.

The chain links TRBV7-9 to TRBJ1-6; 10 bases align to TRBD1. Germline V gene sequence: CDR1 SEHNR, CDR2 FQNEAQ (reference sequence). The V and J ends lost 5 bases and 9 bases, in that order; junction bases with no gene match: 7. The CDR3 has 15 amino acids. The CDR3 DNA reads TGTGCCAGCAGCCTCAACGACAGGGGGCTTTCACCCCTCCACTTT. The encoded protein is CASSLNDRGLSPLHF.

This clonotype has more than one count but fewer than ten. V is TRBV27 and J is TRBJ2-3; 8 nucleotides line up with TRBD1. There are 12 residues in the CDR3. J was trimmed by 5 bases and V by 6 bases; bases with no gene match: 1. CDR1 and CDR2 from the germline V gene are MNHEY and SMNVEV (reference sequence). The CDR3: CASRTGGDTQYF. The CDR3 DNA follows: TGTGCCAGCAGAACAGGGGGAGATACGCAGTATTTT.

At least ten counts were recorded for this clonotype. The V and J genes are TRBV12-3 or TRBV12-4 and TRBJ1-1; D gene unclear. This CDR3 has 15 residues. The V end lost 5 bases, the J end lost 2 bases, and 15 bases lay between the germline ends. Here the CDR3 reads CASSPLLDGNTEAFF. The CDR3 nucleotides are TGTGCCAGCAGTCCCCTGCTCGATGGCAACACTGAAGCTTTCTTT.

The gene calls are TRBV11-1 and TRBJ2-2; D ambiguous. Germline V gene data show CDR1 as SGHAT and CDR2 as FQDESV (reference sequence). Deletions cut 1 base from V and 4 bases from J, with 7 bases between. This CDR3 contains 14 residues. Here the CDR3 DNA reads TGTGCCAGCAGCTTAGTGTTAGCCACCGGGGAGCTGTTTTTT. It yields the protein CASSLVLATGELFF.

This rearrangement joins TRBV2 to TRBJ2-5; tentative D call: TRBD1 (5 bases). The CDR3 has 12 residues. Trimming stripped 7 bases from V and 2 bases from J, with 8 bases between. CDR1 SNHLY and CDR2 FYNNEI come from the germline V gene. CDR3 bases: TGTGCCAGCATGACAGTTCAAGAGACCCAGTACTTC. Translating it yields CASMTVQETQYF.

This clonotype has at least ten counts. The chain has TRBV7-2 and TRBJ2-3; 8 bases map to TRBD2. This CDR3 contains 16 residues. J lost 1 base, V lost 5 bases, and 8 bases had no gene match. Germline assignment: CDR1 SGHTA and CDR2 FQGNSA. For the CDR3, the DNA is TGTGCCAGCAGCCCGTGGGGGGGACTAGGCACAGATACGCAGTATTTT. Translated, it gives CASSPWGGLGTDTQYF.

This clonotype was seen a handful of times. J is TRBJ2-3 and V is TRBV11-2; D is perhaps TRBD2 (7 bases). This CDR3 has 15 residues. Trimming took off 1 base at V and 3 bases at J, with 11 bases between the two ends. Germline V CDR1 and CDR2: SGHAT, FQNNGV. This chain's CDR3 is CASSLVGGPTDTQYF. For the CDR3, the DNA is TGTGCCAGCAGCTTAGTCGGGGGGCCGACAGATACGCAGTATTTT.

This clonotype was observed many times. V gene TRBV24-1 combines with J gene TRBJ2-1, with 12 bases fitting TRBD2. Germline V lookup: CDR1 KGHDR, CDR2 SFDVKD. The CDR3 contains 17 residues. Unmatched junction bases numbered 10, after V lost 2 bases and J lost 9 bases. CDR3 loop: CATSDSEAASGRVEQFF. The CDR3 bases are TGTGCCACCAGTGATTCGGAAGCGGCTAGCGGGAGGGTTGAGCAGTTCTTC.

The V gene is TRBV19, the J gene TRBJ2-3; D call uncertain. Trimming left V 3 bases short and J 0 bases short, with 10 bases between. The CDR3 spans 15 residues. Per germline, CDR1 LNHDA and CDR2 SQIVND (reference sequence). In nucleotides, the CDR3 is TGTGCCAGTAGTATTTTCCTTACTAGCACAGATACGCAGTATTTT. Its translation is CASSIFLTSTDTQYF. Supplemented by reference TRBV19 and TRBJ2-3, the full variable domain reads DGGITQSPKYLFRKEGQNVTLSCEQNLNHDAMYWYRQDPGQGLRLIYYSQIVNDFQKGDIAEGYSVSREKKESFPLTVTSAQKNPTAFYLCASSIFLTSTDTQYFGPGTRLTVL.

V and J are TRBV7-2 and TRBJ2-5; TRBD1 is a possible D gene (6 bases). Trimming cost V 5 bases and J 8 bases, with 12 bases left between them. Germline V gives CDR1 SGHTA, CDR2 FQGNSA. CDR3 length: 12 amino acids. CDR3 loop: CASSEGVATQYF. In DNA, the CDR3 is TGTGCCAGCAGCGAGGGGGTGGCAACCCAGTACTTC. Based on the CDR3 plus reference TRBV7-2 and TRBJ2-5, the full variable domain is GAGVSQSPSNKVTEKGKDVELRCDPISGHTALYWYRQSLGQGLEFLIYFQGNSAPDKSGLPSDRFSAERTGGSVSTLTIQRTQQEDSAVYLCASSEGVATQYFGPGTRLLVL.